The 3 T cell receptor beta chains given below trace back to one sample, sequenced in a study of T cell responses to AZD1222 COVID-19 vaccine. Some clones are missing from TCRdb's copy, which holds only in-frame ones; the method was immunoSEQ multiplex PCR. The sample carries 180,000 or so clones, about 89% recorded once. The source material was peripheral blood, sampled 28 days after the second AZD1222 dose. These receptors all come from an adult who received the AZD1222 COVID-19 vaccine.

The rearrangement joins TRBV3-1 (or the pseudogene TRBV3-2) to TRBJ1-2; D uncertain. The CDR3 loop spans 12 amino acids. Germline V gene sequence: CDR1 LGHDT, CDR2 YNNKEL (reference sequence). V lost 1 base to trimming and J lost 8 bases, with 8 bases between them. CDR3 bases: TGTGCCAGCAGCCAAGGGAATCGAGGCTACACCTTC. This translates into CASSQGNRGYTF.

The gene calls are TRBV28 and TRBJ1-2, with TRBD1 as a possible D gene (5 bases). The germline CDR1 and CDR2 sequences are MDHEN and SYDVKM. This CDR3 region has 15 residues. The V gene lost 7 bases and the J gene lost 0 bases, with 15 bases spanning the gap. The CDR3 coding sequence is TGTGCCAGCACCCCTCGGGGGGTGACTAACTATGGCTACACCTTC. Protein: CASTPRGVTNYGYTF.

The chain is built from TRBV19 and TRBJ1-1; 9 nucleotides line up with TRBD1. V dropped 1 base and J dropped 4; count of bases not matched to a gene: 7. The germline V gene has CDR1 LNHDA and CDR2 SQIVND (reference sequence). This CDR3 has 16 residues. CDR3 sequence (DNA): TGTGCCAGTAGTATAGTGGCCGGGACAGGGCTCACTGAAGCTTTCTTT. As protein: CASSIVAGTGLTEAFF.